This T cell receptor beta chain derives from a study of T-cell memory formation after mild COVID-19. Study outcomes and limitations: Whether day 37 second-wave clones are SARS-CoV-2-specific was not confirmed.

TCRdb reprocessed the 5' RACE reads with MiXCR, giving one entry per CDR3 protein. The sample comprises 450,000 to 700,000 distinct CDR3 sequences, 15% to 20% of which are singletons, and 12% rests with the top ten. To note about this clonotype: Antigen unknown.

V lost 4 bases, J lost 5 bases, and 13 bases lay in between. Germline V lookup: CDR1 SGHDT, CDR2 YYEEEE. The CDR3 sequence is 13 residues long. The clonotype comes from an adult woman who had mild COVID-19 (a few samples of this study predate the infection). Cell type and time point are not known. Specimen: PBMCs or a T cell subset sorted from them (not recorded which). The chain carries TRBV5-6 and TRBJ2-7, with D perhaps TRBD1 (5 bases). CDR3 loop: CASSESGYNEQYF. The CDR3 region has the DNA TGTGCCAGCAGCGAGTCAGGGTACAACGAGCAGTACTTC.